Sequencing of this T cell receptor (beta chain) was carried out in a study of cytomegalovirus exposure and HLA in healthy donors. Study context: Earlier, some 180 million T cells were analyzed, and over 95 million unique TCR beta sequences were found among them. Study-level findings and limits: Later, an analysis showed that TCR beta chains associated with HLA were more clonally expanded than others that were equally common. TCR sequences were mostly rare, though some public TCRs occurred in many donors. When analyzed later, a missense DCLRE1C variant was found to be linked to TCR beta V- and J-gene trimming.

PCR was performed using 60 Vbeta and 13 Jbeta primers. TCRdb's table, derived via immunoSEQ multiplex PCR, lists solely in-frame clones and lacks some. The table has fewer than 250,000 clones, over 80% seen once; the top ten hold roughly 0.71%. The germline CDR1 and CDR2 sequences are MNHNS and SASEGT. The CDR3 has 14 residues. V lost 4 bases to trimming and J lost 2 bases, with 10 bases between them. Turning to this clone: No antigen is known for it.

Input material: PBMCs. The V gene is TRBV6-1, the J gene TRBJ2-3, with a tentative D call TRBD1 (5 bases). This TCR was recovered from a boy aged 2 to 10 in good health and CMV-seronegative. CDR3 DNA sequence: TGTGCCAGCAGTGCTCGACAGCTCACAGATACGCAGTATTTT. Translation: CASSARQLTDTQYF.